Below, one T cell receptor (beta chain) is given with its context. The sample originates from a study of blood T cell repertoires in COVID-19. Study details: In each case, the material was cDNA or gDNA derived from T cells, B-cell-depleted T cells, or PBMCs.

V lost 4 bases to trimming and J lost 4 bases, with 11 bases between them. CDR3 size: 14 residues. Germline-derived CDR1 and CDR2 are KGHSH and LQKENI. Under the authors' procedure: Counts of nucleated cells, estimated from reference gene primer amplification, were obtained. The repertoire was sequenced with immunoSEQ multiplex PCR; TCRdb's copy has only in-frame clones and lacks some. V and J calls and clone size are given by that table; D and trimming were obtained from the DNA. The sample consists of 250,000 to 300,000 clones, roughly 93% of them appearing once. Participants were aged roughly 18 to 89 years from approximately 23 US areas.

The sample comprised PBMCs or T cells enriched from blood (not recorded which). The chain uses TRBV18 and TRBJ1-5; no clear D. The origin of this receptor is a woman in her forties with acute COVID-19. CDR3 nucleotide sequence: TGTGCCAGCTCACGACTATTAGGTAATCAGCCCCAGCATTTT. Translation: CASSRLLGNQPQHF.